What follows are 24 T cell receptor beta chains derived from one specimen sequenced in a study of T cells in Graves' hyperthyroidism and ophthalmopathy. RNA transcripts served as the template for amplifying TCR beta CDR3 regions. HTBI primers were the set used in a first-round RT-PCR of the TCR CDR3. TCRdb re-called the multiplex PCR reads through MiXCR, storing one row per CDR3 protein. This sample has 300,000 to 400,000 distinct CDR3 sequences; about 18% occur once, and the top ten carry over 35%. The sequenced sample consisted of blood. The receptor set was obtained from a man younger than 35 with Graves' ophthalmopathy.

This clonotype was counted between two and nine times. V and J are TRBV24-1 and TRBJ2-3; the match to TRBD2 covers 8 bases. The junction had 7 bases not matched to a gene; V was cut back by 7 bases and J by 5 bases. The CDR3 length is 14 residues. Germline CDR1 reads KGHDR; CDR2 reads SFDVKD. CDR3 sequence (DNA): TGTGCCACCAGCCCCCCGGGAGGGCGAGATACGCAGTATTTT. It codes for CATSPPGGRDTQYF.

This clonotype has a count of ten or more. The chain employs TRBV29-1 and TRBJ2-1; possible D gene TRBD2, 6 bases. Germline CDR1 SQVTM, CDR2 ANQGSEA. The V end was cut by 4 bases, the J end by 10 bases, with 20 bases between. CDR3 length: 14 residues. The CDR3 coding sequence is TGCAGCGTTGGCCGGGGGATCGATCAAGGGGAGCAGTTCTTC. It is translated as CSVGRGIDQGEQFF.

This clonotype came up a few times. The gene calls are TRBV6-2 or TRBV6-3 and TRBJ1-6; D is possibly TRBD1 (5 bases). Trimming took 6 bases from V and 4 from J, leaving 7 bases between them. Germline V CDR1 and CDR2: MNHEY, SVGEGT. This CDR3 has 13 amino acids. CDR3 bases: TGTGCCAGCAGACAGGAATATAATTCACCCCTCCACTTT. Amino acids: CASRQEYNSPLHF.

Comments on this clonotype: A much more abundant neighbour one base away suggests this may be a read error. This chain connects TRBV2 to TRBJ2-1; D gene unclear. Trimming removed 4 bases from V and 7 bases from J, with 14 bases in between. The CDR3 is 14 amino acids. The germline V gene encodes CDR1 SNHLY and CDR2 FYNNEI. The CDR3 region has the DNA TGTGCCAGCAGTGGTTCCCTTACTGTGAATGAGCAGTTCTTC. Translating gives CASSGSLTVNEQFF.

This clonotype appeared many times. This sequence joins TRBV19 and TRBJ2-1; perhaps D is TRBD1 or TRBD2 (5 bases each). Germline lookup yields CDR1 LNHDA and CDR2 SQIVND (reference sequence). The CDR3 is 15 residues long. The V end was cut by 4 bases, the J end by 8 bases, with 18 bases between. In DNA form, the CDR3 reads TGTGCCAGTAGTAAAGGTACCGAGGGGTGGGATGAGCAGTTCTTC. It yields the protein CASSKGTEGWDEQFF.

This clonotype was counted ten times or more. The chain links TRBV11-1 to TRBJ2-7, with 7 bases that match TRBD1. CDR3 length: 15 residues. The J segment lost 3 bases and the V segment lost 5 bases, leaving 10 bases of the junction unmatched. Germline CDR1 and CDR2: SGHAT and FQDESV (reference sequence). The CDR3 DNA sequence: TGTGCCAGCAGCAGCAGGGGGAAGGCGATCTACGAGCAGTACTTC. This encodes CASSSRGKAIYEQYF.

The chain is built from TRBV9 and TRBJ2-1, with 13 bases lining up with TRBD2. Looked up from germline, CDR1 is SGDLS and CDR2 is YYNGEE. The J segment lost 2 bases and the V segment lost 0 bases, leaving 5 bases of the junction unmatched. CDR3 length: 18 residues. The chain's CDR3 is CASSVGRLAGGPYNEQFF. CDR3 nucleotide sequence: TGTGCCAGCAGCGTAGGTAGACTAGCGGGGGGTCCCTACAATGAGCAGTTCTTC.

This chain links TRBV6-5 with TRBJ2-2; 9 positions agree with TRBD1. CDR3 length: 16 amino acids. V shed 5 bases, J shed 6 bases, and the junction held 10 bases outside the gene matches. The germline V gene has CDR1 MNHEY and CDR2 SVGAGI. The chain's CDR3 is CASSHPGQGIAGELFF. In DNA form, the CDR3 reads TGTGCCAGCAGTCACCCGGGACAGGGTATTGCCGGGGAGCTGTTTTTT.

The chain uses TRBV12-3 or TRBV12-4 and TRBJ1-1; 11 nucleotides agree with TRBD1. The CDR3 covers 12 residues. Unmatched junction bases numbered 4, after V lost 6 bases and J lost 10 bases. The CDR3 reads CASSLGQGGAFF. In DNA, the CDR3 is TGTGCCAGCAGCCTGGGACAGGGGGGAGCTTTCTTT.

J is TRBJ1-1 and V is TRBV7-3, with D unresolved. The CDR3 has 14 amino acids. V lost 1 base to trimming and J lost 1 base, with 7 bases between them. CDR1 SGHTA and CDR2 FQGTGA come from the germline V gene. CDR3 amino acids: CASSLRRENTEAFF. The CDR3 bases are TGTGCCAGCAGCTTAAGACGGGAGAACACTGAAGCTTTCTTT.

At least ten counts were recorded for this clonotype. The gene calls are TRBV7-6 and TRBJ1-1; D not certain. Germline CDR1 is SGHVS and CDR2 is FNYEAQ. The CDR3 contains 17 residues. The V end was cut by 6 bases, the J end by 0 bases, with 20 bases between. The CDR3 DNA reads TGTGCCAGCAGGCACTATTACGGCGTTGGGGTGAACACTGAAGCTTTCTTT. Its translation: CASRHYYGVGVNTEAFF.

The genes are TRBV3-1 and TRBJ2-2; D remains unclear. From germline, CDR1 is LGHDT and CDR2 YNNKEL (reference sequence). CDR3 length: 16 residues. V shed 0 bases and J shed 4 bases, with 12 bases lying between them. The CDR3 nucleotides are TGTGCCAGCAGCCAAGAGTCATTACGGGTCACCGGGGAGCTGTTTTTT. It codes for CASSQESLRVTGELFF.

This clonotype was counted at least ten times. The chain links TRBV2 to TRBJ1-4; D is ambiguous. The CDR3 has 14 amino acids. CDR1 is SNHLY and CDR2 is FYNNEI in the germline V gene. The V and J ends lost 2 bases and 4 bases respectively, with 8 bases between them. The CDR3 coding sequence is TGTGCCAGCAGTGAATTCGGCATTAATGAAAAACTGTTTTTT. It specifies CASSEFGINEKLFF.

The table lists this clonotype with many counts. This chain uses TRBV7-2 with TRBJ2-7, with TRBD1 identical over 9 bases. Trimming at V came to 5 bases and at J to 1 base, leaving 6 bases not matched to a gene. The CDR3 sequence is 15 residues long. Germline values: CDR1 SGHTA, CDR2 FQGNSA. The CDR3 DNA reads TGTGCCAGCAGCCTGGGACAGGGAGGTTCCTACGAGCAGTACTTC. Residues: CASSLGQGGSYEQYF.

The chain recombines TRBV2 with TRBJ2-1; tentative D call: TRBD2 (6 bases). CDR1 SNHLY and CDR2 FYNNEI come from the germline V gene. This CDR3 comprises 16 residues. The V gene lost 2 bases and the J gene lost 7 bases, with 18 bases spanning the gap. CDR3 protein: CASSERSGVGQNEQFF. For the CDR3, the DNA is TGTGCCAGCAGTGAACGATCGGGAGTGGGGCAGAATGAGCAGTTCTTC.

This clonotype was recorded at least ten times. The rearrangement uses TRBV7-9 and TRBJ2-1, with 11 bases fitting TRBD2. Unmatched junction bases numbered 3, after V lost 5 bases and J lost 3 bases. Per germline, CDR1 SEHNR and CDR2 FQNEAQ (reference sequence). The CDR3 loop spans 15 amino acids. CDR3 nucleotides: TGTGCCAGCAGCCGCGGGACTAGCGGCTACAATGAGCAGTTCTTC. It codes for CASSRGTSGYNEQFF.

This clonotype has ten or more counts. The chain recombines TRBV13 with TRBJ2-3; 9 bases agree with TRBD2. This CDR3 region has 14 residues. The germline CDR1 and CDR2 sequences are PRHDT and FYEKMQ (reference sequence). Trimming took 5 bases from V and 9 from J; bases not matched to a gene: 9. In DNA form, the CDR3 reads TGTGCCAGCAGCGCTCGCGGGGGGGCAGGGACGCAGTATTTT. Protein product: CASSARGGAGTQYF.

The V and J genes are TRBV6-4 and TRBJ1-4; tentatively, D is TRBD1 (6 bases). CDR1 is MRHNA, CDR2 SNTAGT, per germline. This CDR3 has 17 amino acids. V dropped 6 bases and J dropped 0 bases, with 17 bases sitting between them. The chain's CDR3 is CASRRDTVFATNEKLFF. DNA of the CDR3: TGTGCCAGCAGGCGGGACACTGTCTTTGCAACTAATGAAAAACTGTTTTTT.

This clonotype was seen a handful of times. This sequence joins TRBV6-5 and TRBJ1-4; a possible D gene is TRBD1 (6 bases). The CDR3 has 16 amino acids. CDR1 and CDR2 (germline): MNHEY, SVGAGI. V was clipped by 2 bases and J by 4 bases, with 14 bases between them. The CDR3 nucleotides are TGTGCCAGCAGTTACGGCCCAGGGGCCGGTAATGAAAAACTGTTTTTT. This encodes CASSYGPGAGNEKLFF.

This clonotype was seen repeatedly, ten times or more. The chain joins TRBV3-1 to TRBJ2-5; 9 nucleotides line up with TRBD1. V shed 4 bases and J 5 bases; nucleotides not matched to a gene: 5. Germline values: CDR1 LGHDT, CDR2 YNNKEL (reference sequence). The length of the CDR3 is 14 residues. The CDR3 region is CASSLEGQGETQYF. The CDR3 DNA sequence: TGTGCCAGCAGCCTAGAGGGACAGGGTGAGACCCAGTACTTC.

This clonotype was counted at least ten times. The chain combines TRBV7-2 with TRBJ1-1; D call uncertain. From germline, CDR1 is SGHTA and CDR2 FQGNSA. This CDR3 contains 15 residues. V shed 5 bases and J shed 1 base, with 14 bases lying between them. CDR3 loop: CASSGEAGWNTEAFF. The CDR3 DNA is TGTGCCAGCAGCGGGGAGGCTGGGTGGAACACTGAAGCTTTCTTT.

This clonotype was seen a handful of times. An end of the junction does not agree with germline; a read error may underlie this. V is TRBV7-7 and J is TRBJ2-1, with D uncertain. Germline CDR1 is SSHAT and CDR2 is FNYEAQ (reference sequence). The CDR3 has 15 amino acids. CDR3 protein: CASSPTGLSGTEQFF. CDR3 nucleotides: TGTGCTAGCAGCCCAACCGGGCTCTCCGGAACTGAGCAGTTCTTC. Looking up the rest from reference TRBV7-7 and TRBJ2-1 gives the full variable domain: GAGVSQSPRYKVTKRGQDVTLRCDPISSHATLYWYQQALGQGPEFLTYFNYEAQPDKSGLPSDRFSAERPEGSISTLTIQRTEQRDSAMYRCASSPTGLSGTEQFFGPGTRLTVL.

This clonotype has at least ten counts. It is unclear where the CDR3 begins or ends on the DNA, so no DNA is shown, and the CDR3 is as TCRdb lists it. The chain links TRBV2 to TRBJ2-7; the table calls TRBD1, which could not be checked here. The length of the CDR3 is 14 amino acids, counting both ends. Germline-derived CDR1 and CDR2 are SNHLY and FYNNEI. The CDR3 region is CASILDRGLYEQYF.

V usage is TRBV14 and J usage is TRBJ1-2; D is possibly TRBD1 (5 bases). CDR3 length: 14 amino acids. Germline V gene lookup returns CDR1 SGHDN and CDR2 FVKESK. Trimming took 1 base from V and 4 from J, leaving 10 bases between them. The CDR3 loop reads CASSQGWGFYGYTF. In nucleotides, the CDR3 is TGTGCCAGCAGCCAAGGTTGGGGGTTCTATGGCTACACCTTC.